This T cell receptor beta chain was retrieved from a study of shared clonotypes between healthy human individuals. This CDR3 has 13 residues. The V end lost 7 bases, the J end lost 0 bases, and 9 bases lay between the germline ends. Germline V gives CDR1 SNHLY, CDR2 FYNNEI. The study separated CD4+ cells into CD45RA+ naive and CD45RA-negative memory subsets. Notes on the study in general: Among donors, clonotype sharing was expected to be affected by sequencing depth. Memory subsets generally showed smaller estimated richness than naive subsets did.

Sorted-subset replicate PCRs used around 200 ng of genomic DNA. This amount corresponded to 33,000 or so T cell genomes. Clones were sequenced by immunoSEQ multiplex PCR, and TCRdb holds only the in-frame ones, with some missing. The sample shows millions of clones, about 92% of them seen only once. This clone occurred once. Its antigen remains unidentified. The chain is built from TRBV2 and TRBJ1-1; D is unresolved. The TCR comes from a man aged 18 to 30 in good health. What was sequenced was naive CD4+ T cells sorted from blood. Documented subset: CD45RA+ positively selected. CDR3 amino acids: CASNKVLNTEAFF. The CDR3 nucleotides read TGTGCCAGCAATAAAGTCTTGAACACTGAAGCTTTCTTT.